The clone carrying this T cell receptor (beta chain) was seen only a few times. The antigen is undetermined. The data belong to a study of beta chain features in type 1 diabetes. On the study more broadly: Patients and healthy donors were similar in age, gender and cell yields. Notes on the study in general: Junctions at VDJ sites from type 1 diabetes patients had fewer insertions and more deletions.

V shed 6 bases and J shed 4 bases, with 27 bases lying between them. Germline CDR1 and CDR2: MNHEY and SMNVEV (reference sequence). The CDR3 has 18 residues. Per donor, one heparinised blood draw averaged approximately 120 mL. Every bit of the isolated RNA underwent reverse transcription, so sequencing read expressed TCRB transcripts. Measured with immunoSEQ multiplex PCR; TCRdb has only the in-frame clones, and not every one. The profile covers under 450,000 clones, with approximately 13% appearing a single time and around 0.039% taken by the ten largest. The clonotype comes from a man younger than 45 in good health. Material: naive CD4+ T cells from blood. The chain employs TRBV27 and TRBJ1-2, with a tentative D call TRBD1 (5 bases). The DNA of the CDR3 is TGTGCCAGCAGAAGGGAAGGAGGGGTAGTTCTACCTGGCTATGGCTACACCTTC. This gives the protein CASRREGGVVLPGYGYTF.